This TCR beta chain was documented in a study of response to subunit inactivated influenza vaccine. V lost 1 base, J lost 4 bases, and 12 bases lay in between. This CDR3 is built from 15 residues. Germline CDR1 SGHTA, CDR2 FQGNSA. TCRdb processed the RT-PCR reads anew with MiXCR; each CDR3 protein has one entry. The repertoire holds about 780,000 distinct CDR3 sequences, less than 20% seen once, with about a tenth in the top ten. This chain joins TRBV7-2 and TRBJ2-3; TRBD2 might be the D (5 bases). The TCR was taken from a man in his forties or fifties who received an inactivated influenza vaccine. The starting material was PBMCs from blood, obtained 4 to 6 days after vaccination. CDR3 DNA sequence: TGTGCCAGCAGCTTAGTAGCGCGGGCGGCAGATACGCAGTATTTT. Translating gives CASSLVARAADTQYF.